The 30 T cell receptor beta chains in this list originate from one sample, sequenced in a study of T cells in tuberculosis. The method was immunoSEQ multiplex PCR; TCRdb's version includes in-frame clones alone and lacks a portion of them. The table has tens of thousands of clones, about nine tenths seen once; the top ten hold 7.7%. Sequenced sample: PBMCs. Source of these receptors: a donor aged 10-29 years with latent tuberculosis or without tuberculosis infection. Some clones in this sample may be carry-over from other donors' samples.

CDR3 bases: TGTGCCAGCAGTTATCTGATCCCGGGACAGAGCTACGAGCAGTACTTC. Protein product: CASSYLIPGQSYEQYF. This rearrangement joins TRBV6-5 to TRBJ2-7, with 7 bases identical to TRBD1. CDR3 size: 16 residues. CDR1 and CDR2 (germline): MNHEY, SVGAGI. With 3 bases clipped from V and 3 bases from J, the junction kept 11 bases outside the gene matches.

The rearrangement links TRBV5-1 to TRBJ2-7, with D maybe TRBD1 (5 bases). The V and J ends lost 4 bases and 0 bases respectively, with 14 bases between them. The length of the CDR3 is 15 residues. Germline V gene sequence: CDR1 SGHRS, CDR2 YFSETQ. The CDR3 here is CASSGKQEASYEQYF. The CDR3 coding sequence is TGCGCCAGCAGCGGCAAACAGGAAGCCTCCTACGAGCAGTACTTC.

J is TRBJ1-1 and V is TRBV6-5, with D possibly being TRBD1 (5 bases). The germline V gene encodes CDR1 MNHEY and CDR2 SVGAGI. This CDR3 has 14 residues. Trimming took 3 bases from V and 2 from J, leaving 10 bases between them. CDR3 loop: CASSYGGTNTEAFF. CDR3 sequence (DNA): TGTGCCAGCAGTTATGGGGGGACTAACACTGAAGCTTTCTTT.

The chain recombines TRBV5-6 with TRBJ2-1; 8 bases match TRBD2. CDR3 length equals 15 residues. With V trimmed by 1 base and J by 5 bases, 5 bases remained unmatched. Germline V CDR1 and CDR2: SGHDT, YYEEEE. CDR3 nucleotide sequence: TGTGCCAGCAGCTTGTTCGGGGGGGTCGACAATGAGCAGTTCTTC. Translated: CASSLFGGVDNEQFF.

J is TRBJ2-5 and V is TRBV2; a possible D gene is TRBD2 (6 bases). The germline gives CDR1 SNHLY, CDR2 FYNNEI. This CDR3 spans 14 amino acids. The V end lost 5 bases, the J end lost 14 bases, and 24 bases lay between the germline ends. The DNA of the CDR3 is TGTGCCAGCAGTACTACCCACCGGGACTGGAACTCCTACTTC. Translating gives CASSTTHRDWNSYF.

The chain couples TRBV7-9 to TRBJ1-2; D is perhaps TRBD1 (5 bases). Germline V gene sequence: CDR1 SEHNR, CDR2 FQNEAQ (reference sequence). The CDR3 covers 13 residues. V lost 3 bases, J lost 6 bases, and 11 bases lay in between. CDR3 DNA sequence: TGTGCCAGCAGCTTTACCCCGGGGGATGGCTACACCTTC. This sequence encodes CASSFTPGDGYTF.

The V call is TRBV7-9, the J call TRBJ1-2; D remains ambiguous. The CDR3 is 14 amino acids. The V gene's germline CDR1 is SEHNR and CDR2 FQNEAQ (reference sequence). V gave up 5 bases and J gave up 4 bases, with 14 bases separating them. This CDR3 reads CASSPPGEGYGYTF. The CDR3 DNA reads TGTGCCAGCAGCCCCCCGGGAGAGGGCTATGGCTACACCTTC.

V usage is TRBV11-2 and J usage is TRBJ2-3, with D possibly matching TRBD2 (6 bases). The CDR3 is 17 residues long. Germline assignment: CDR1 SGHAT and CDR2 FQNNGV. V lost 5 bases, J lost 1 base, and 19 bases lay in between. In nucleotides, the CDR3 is TGTGCCAGCAGCGTTAGTGGCGGGACGGGGGGCACAGATACGCAGTATTTT. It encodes CASSVSGGTGGTDTQYF.

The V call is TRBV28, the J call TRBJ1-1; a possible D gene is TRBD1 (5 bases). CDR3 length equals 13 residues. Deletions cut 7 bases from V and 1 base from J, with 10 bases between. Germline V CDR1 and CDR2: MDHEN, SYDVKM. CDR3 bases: TGTGCCAGCACCCAGGGTCCGAACACTGAAGCTTTCTTT. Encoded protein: CASTQGPNTEAFF.

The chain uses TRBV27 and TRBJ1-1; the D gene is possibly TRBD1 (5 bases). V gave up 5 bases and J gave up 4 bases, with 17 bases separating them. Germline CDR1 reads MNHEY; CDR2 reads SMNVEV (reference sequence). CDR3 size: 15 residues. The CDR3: CASSPRGVRATEAFF. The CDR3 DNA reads TGTGCCAGCAGTCCCCGGGGGGTCAGGGCCACTGAAGCTTTCTTT.

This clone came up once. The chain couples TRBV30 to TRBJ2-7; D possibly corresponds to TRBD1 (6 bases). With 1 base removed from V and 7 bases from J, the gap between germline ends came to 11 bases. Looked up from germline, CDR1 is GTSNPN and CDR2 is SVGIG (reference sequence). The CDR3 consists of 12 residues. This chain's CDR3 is CAWSDRVGEQYF. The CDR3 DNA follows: TGTGCCTGGAGTGACAGGGTCGGGGAGCAGTACTTC. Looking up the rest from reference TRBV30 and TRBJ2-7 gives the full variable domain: SQTIHQWPATLVQPVGSPLSLECTVEGTSNPNLYWYRQAAGRGLQLLFYSVGIGQISSEVPQNLSASRPQDRQFILSSKKLLLSDSGFYLCAWSDRVGEQYFGPGTRLTVT.

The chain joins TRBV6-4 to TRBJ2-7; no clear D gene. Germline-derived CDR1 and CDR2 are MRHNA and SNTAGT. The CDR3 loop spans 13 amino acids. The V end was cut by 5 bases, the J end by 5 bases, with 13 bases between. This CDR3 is CASSLPVVDEQYF. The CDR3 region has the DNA TGTGCCAGCAGTTTACCGGTCGTGGACGAGCAGTACTTC.

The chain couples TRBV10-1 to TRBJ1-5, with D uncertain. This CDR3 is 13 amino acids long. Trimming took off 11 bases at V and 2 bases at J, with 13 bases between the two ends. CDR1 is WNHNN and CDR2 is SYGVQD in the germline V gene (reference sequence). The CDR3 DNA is TGCGCCGTTCACCCCTCGGGCAATCAGCCCCAGCATTTT. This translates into CAVHPSGNQPQHF.

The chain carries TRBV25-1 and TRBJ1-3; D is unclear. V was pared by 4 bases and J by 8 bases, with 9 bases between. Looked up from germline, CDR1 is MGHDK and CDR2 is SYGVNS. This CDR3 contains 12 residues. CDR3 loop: CASSGQVHTIYF. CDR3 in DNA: TGTGCCAGCAGTGGGCAGGTTCACACCATATATTTT.

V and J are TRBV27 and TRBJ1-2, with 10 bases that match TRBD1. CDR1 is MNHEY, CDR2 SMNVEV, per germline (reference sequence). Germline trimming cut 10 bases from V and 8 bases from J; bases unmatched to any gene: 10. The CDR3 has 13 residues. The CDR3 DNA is TGTGCCACCGGGACCGGGACAGGGGCGGGCTACACCTTC. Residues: CATGTGTGAGYTF.

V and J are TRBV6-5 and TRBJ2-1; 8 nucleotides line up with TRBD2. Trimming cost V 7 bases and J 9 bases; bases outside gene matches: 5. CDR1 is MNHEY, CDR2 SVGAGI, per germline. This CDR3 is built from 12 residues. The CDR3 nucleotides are TGTGCCAGCAAGCGGGAGACGAGTGAGCAGTTCTTC. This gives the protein CASKRETSEQFF.

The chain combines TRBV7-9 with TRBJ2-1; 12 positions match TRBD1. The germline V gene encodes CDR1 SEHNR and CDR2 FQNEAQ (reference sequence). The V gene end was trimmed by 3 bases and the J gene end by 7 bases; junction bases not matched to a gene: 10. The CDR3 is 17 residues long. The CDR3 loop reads CASSFSAGTGGRNEQFF. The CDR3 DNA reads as TGTGCCAGCAGCTTTTCGGCCGGGACAGGGGGCCGAAATGAGCAGTTCTTC.

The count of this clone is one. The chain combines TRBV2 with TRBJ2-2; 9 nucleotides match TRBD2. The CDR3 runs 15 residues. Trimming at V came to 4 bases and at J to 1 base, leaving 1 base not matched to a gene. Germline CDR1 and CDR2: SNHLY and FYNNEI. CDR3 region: CASSGAGGNTGELFF. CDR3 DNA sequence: TGTGCCAGCAGTGGAGCGGGGGGGAACACCGGGGAGCTGTTTTTT.

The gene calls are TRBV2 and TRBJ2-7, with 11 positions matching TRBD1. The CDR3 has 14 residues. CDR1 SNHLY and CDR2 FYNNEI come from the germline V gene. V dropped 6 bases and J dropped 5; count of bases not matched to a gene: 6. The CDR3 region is CASSPGTGGDEQYF. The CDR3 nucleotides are TGTGCCAGCAGCCCCGGGACAGGGGGGGACGAGCAGTACTTC.

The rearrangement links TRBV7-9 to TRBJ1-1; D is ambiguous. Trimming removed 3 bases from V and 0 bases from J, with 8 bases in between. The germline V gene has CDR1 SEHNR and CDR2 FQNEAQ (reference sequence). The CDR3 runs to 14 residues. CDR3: CASSFRTVNTEAFF. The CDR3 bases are TGTGCCAGCAGCTTTCGTACGGTGAACACTGAAGCTTTCTTT.

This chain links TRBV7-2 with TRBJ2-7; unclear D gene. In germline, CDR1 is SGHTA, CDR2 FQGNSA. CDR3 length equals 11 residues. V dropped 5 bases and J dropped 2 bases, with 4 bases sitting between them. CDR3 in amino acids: CASSPAYEQYF. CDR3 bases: TGTGCCAGCAGCCCAGCCTACGAGCAGTACTTC.

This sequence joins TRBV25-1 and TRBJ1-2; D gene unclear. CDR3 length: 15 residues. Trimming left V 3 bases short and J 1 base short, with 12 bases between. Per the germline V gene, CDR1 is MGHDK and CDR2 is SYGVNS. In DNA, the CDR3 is TGTGCCAGCAGTGATTGGGCGACGAATAACTATGGCTACACCTTC. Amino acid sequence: CASSDWATNNYGYTF.

The CDR3 region has the DNA TGCGCCAGCAATCCCCTCGGAGGGGACACTGAAGCTTTCTTT. This gives the protein CASNPLGGDTEAFF. The rearrangement joins TRBV5-1 to TRBJ1-1; D perhaps matches TRBD1 (5 bases). Trimming stripped 6 bases from V and 3 bases from J, with 15 bases between. The CDR3 loop spans 14 amino acids. The germline V gene encodes CDR1 SGHRS and CDR2 YFSETQ. The whole variable domain, remainder taken from reference TRBV5-1 and TRBJ1-1, is KAGVTQTPRYLIKTRGQQVTLSCSPISGHRSVSWYQQTPGQGLQFLFEYFSETQRNKGNFPGRFSGRQFSNSRSEMNVSTLELGDSALYLCASNPLGGDTEAFFGQGTRLTVV.

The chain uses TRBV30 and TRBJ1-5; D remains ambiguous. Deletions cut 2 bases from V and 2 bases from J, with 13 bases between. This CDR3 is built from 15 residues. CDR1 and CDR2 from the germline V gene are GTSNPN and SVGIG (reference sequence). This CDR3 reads CAWSITAFGNQPQHF. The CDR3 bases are TGTGCCTGGAGTATAACAGCCTTTGGCAATCAGCCCCAGCATTTT.

DNA of the CDR3: TGTGCTACACTTAGTTACAGGGATATTGGGGTATACGAGCAGTACTTC. This encodes CATLSYRDIGVYEQYF. The V and J genes are TRBV7-8 and TRBJ2-7; tentatively, D is TRBD1 (6 bases). CDR3 length: 16 amino acids. Looked up from germline, CDR1 is SGHVS and CDR2 is FQNEAQ.

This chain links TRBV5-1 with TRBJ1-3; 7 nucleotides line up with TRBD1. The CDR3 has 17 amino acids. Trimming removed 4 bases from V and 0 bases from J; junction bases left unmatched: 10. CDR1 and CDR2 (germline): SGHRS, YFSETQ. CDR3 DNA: TGCGCCAGCAGCAACGGACAGGCGGCCGTCTCTGGAAACACCATATATTTT. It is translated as CASSNGQAAVSGNTIYF.

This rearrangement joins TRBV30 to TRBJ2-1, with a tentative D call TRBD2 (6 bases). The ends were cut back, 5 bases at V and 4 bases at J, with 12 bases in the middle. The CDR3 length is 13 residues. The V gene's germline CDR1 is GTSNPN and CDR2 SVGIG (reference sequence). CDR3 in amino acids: CAWGIGLYNEQFF. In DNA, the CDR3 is TGTGCCTGGGGGATCGGACTATACAATGAGCAGTTCTTC.

The CDR3 loop reads CASSLYSGSNEQFF. CDR3 DNA sequence: TGCGCCAGCAGCTTGTATTCAGGGTCAAATGAGCAGTTCTTC. The gene calls are TRBV5-1 and TRBJ2-1; D perhaps matches TRBD1 (5 bases). V lost 1 base to trimming and J lost 7 bases, with 12 bases between them. CDR3 size: 14 residues. CDR1 SGHRS and CDR2 YFSETQ come from the germline V gene.

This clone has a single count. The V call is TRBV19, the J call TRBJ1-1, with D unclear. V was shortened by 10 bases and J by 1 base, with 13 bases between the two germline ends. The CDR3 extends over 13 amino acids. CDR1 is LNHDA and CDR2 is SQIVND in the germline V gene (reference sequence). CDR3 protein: CATLTRQNTEAFF. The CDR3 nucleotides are TGTGCCACTCTGACAAGGCAGAACACTGAAGCTTTCTTT.

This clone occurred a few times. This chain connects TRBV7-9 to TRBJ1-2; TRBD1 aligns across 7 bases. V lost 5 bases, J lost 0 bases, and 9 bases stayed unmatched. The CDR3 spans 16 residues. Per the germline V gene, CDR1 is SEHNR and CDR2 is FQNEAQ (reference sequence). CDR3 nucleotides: TGTGCCAGCAGCCAAGGGACAGCGGACGCTAACTATGGCTACACCTTC. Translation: CASSQGTADANYGYTF. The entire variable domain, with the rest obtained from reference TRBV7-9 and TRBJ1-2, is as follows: DTGVSQNPRHKITKRGQNVTFRCDPISEHNRLYWYRQTLGQGPEFLTYFQNEAQLEKSRLLSDRFSAERPKGSFSTLEIQRTEQGDSAMYLCASSQGTADANYGYTFGSGTRLTVV.